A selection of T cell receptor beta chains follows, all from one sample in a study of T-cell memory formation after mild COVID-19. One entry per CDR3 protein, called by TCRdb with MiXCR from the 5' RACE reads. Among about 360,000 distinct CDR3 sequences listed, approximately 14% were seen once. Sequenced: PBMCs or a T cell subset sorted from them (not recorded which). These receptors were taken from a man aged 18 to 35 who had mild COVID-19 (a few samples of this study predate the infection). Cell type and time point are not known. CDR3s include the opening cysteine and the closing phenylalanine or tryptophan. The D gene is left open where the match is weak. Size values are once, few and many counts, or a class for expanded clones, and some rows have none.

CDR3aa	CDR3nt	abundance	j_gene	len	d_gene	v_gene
CASSQEAAGLSPLHF	TGCGCCAGCAGCCAAGAGGCAGCCGGTCTTTCACCCCTCCACTTT	.	TRBJ1-6	15	.	TRBV4-1
CASSLSQGRNTEAFF	TGCGCCAGCAGCTTATCCCAGGGGAGAAACACTGAAGCTTTCTTT	few	TRBJ1-1	15	.	TRBV5-1
CASSRRDSHRGGYTF	TGTGCCAGCAGTCGCCGAGATTCTCATAGGGGTGGCTACACCTTC	.	TRBJ1-2	15	.	TRBV6-2/TRBV6-3
CASSVGDSGGETQYF	TGTGCCAGCAGCGTAGGAGATAGCGGGGGTGAGACCCAGTACTTC	few	TRBJ2-5	15	TRBD2	TRBV9
CASSPTPVTGELFF	TGTGCCAGCAGCCCAACACCGGTCACCGGGGAGCTGTTTTTT	.	TRBJ2-2	14	.	TRBV7-3
CASSGDVTDTQYF	TGTGCCAGCAGTGGGGACGTCACAGATACGCAGTATTTT	.	TRBJ2-3	13	.	TRBV2
CAWISRGRKPVPYEQYF	TGTGCCTGGATTTCCAGGGGAAGAAAACCCGTACCCTACGAGCAGTACTTC	.	TRBJ2-7	17	.	TRBV30
CAIGEESSQLADTQYF	TGTGCCATCGGTGAGGAATCTAGTCAGTTGGCAGATACGCAGTATTTT	once	TRBJ2-3	16	.	TRBV10-3
CASSQRDRGGNQPQHF	TGTGCCAGCAGCCAACGGGACAGGGGAGGCAATCAGCCCCAGCATTTT	.	TRBJ1-5	16	TRBD1	TRBV7-2
CASSYRDRGRGNNEQFF	TGTGCCAGCAGCTACCGGGACAGGGGGCGAGGAAACAATGAGCAGTTCTTC	few	TRBJ2-1	17	TRBD1	TRBV7-9
CASSQGIWTSNYGYTF	TGTGCCAGCAGCCAAGGTATCTGGACAAGCAACTATGGCTACACCTTC	.	TRBJ1-2	16	.	TRBV4-2
CASSLALLNTEAFF	TGTGCCAGCAGCTTAGCCCTATTGAACACTGAAGCTTTCTTT	few	TRBJ1-1	14	.	TRBV7-9
CASSQAQGPGEQYF	TGTGCCAGCAGTCAAGCACAGGGACCGGGCGAGCAGTACTTC	few	TRBJ2-7	14	.	TRBV12-3/TRBV12-4
CASSHPRGDRVGSGANVLTF	TGCGCCAGCAGCCATCCCAGGGGGGACAGGGTAGGGTCTGGGGCCAACGTCCTGACTTTC	.	TRBJ2-6	20	TRBD1	TRBV4-1
CARSPRLPRPTNEKLFF	TGTGCCAGAAGCCCCCGGCTGCCGCGACCAACTAATGAAAAACTGTTTTTT	.	TRBJ1-4	17	.	TRBV5-3
CASSPRMSLNTEAFF	TGTGCCAGCAGCCCCCGTATGAGTCTGAACACTGAAGCTTTCTTT	.	TRBJ1-1	15	.	TRBV2
CASSFPDRKGDF	TGTGCCAGCAGTTTCCCGGACAGGAAGGGTGACTTC	.	TRBJ1-2	12	TRBD1	TRBV12-3/TRBV12-4
CASSFSRLVIRDTQYF	TGTGCCAGCAGTTTTTCGAGACTAGTAATTAGGGATACGCAGTATTTT	few	TRBJ2-3	16	.	TRBV6-5
CASTWGGGELFF	TGTGCCAGCACCTGGGGAGGGGGGGAGCTGTTTTTT	.	TRBJ2-2	12	TRBD2	TRBV6-5
CSVEWTGTYNEQFF	TGCAGCGTTGAATGGACAGGGACTTACAATGAGCAGTTCTTC	once	TRBJ2-1	14	TRBD1	TRBV29-1
CASSYSSLFPLHF	TGTGCCAGCAGTTACTCGAGTCTCTTCCCCCTCCACTTT	.	TRBJ1-6	13	.	TRBV6-5
CASSPTTGELKTEAFF	TGTGCCAGCAGCCCTACGACAGGGGAGCTGAAAACTGAAGCTTTCTTT	few	TRBJ1-1	16	TRBD1	TRBV6-2/TRBV6-3
CSARGAGDNYGYTF	TGCAGTGCTAGAGGAGCGGGAGATAACTATGGCTACACCTTC	few	TRBJ1-2	14	.	TRBV20-1
CASSQGALSTVTQYF	TGTGCCAGCTCCCAGGGGGCCCTTAGCACAGTTACGCAGTATTTT	.	TRBJ2-3	15	TRBD1	TRBV7-2
CSVEGQGETGELFF	TGCAGCGTTGAAGGACAGGGTGAAACCGGGGAGCTGTTTTTT	few	TRBJ2-2	14	TRBD1	TRBV29-1
CASSQWAGADLDTQYF	TGTGCCAGCAGCCAATGGGCCGGGGCCGACTTGGATACGCAGTATTTT	.	TRBJ2-3	16	.	TRBV4-2
CASLWADTQYF	TGTGCCAGCCTTTGGGCAGATACGCAGTATTTT	.	TRBJ2-3	11	.	TRBV2
CSARDIFRTGGLEQYF	TGCAGTGCTAGAGATATTTTCCGGACAGGGGGCCTTGAGCAGTACTTC	.	TRBJ2-7	16	TRBD1	TRBV20-1